The T cell receptor beta chain under discussion was sequenced for a study of T cell responses to AZD1222 COVID-19 vaccine. Regarding this clone: Its specificity is unknown.

Findings and caveats of the study: Baseline serostatus was positive in only a handful of AZD1222 recipients. Vaccine-related CD4 TCRs covered spike, predominating at 160-218 and 743-854. Spike-specific TCR breadth and depth rose after two AZD1222 doses.

Assay used: immunoSEQ multiplex PCR; TCRdb lists only in-frame clones, some missing. The table has over 150,000 clones, roughly nine tenths seen once; the top ten hold 4.4%. Germline CDR1 reads LGHDT; CDR2 reads YNNKEL (reference sequence). The CDR3 length is 14 residues. Between the trimmed V and J ends, which lost 7 bases and 5 bases, there was a span of 18 bases. This clonotype was obtained from an adult in good health. The sequences come from peripheral blood, collected on day 0 of MenACWY control vaccination. The J gene is TRBJ2-7, the V gene TRBV3-1 (or the pseudogene TRBV3-2); a weak D match, TRBD2 (5 bases). In nucleotides, the CDR3 is TGTGCCAGCACCCGCGGGTGGAAGTCCAACGAGCAGTACTTC. Protein sequence: CASTRGWKSNEQYF.